This T cell receptor (beta chain) comes out of a study of blood T cells in healthy people across ages (dated by TCRdb to between 2015 and 2016). Describing the broader study: In model experiments, template switching captured about one uniquely barcoded TCR beta cDNA molecule for every two T cells. Using deep sequencing normalized with unique cDNA molecular identifiers, the study measured how TCR beta repertoire diversity changes with age. Donors were grouped into four age groups: young (average approximately 15 years), middle-aged (39), aged (around 60) and long-lived (just over 80). To avoid experimental bias, donors of different ages were distributed randomly across sequencing lanes. Two additional independent replicas of 1 million unique cDNA reads from the same blood draw were analyzed for two donors (one aged 18 to 29 and one aged 80 or older). Findings and caveats that apply to the study as a whole: Conclusive comparison of naive and antigen-experienced compartments was prevented by the profiling of bulk unsorted PBMCs. Estimates of total diversity based on one million sequenced T cells were regarded as lower bounds and as underestimates. Compared with the aged group, more naive CD4+ T cells, fewer expanded clones and increased TCR diversity were shown by the long-lived group, suggesting age selection. The CMV infection status of donors was not known, potentially confounding age-related changes in expanded clonotypes. As age increased, observed TCR beta diversity per million T cells dropped in a roughly linear way, and a significant reduction was already evident by age approximately 40. The percentage of naive T cells measured by flow cytometry correlated strongly with observed TCR beta diversity.

Receptor libraries were prepared by 5' RACE. TCRdb records Illumina HiSeq 2500 as the sequencer. A second PCR of about 6 to 11 cycles was run with a J-beta primer mix and a sample-barcoded 5' primer. A template-switch 5' adaptor carrying 12 random nucleotides introduced a unique molecular identifier onto each TCR beta cDNA molecule. At least 3 million CDR3-containing paired-end reads were obtained from each sample. First-strand cDNA synthesis was performed from all RNA using the Mint cDNA synthesis kit, with priming by a TRBC-specific oligonucleotide. Following uracil-DNA glycosylase treatment, a first 18-cycle PCR with universal primers M1SS and BC2_uni_R was performed on all cDNA. Turning to the authors' computational methods: For normalization, 1 million high-quality reads, each with a distinct molecular identifier, were randomly selected from each sample. Instead of being binned into consensus sequences, reads that shared molecular identifiers were thrown out. MiTCR, run with a Q25 quality threshold and the strictest error-elimination algorithm, handled CDR3 identification, clonotype clustering and error correction. Lower-bound total TCR beta diversity was estimated with a nonparametric unseen species model using Euler transformation. Clones were called with MiXCR by TCRdb after fastp trimmed the public reads at Q25, and only in-frame beta chains were retained. Each entry is one CDR3 protein sequence, shown with its most common DNA and genes. Clone size and V and J calls follow TCRdb, not the original study. In all, the sample holds about 640,000 distinct CDR3 sequences, and around two fifths of those were seen once. The ten biggest clones cover about 32% of the sample.

The donors were around 39 Caucasian individuals from Russia, aged 6 to 90 years, who were systemically healthy. About 10 milliliters of peripheral blood were drawn from each donor into EDTA-treated Vacutainer tubes. Ficoll-Paque density-gradient centrifugation was used to isolate PBMCs, with at least 6 million per sample. Total RNA, at least 6 micrograms per sample, was extracted from PBMCs with Trizol reagent. Naive CD45RAhigh/CD27high T cell percentages were measured by flow cytometry on a PBMC aliquot from every donor. The CDR3 starts with the cysteine, ends with the phenylalanine, and has 14 residues. The CDR3 DNA has 42 bases and is translated from base 1. Trimming removed 3 bases from V and 3 bases from J, leaving 15 bases between the germline ends. For CDR1 and CDR2, the germline V gene (reference sequence) lists DFQATT and SNEGSKA. This clonotype was recorded at least ten times. Its target antigen remains unknown. It has no much larger one-base neighbor in the sample; base qualities were not kept.

The TCR sequence derives from a man aged 80 or over in good health. The sequenced sample was blood. Recombination joined TRBV20-1 with TRBJ2-7; the D gene is perhaps TRBD2, on 5 matching bases. This receptor has the CDR3 CSASESGYNYEQYF. The sequenced DNA: TGCAGTGCTAGTGAAAGCGGATATAACTACGAGCAGTACTTC.